The sequence of this T cell receptor (beta chain) was determined in a study of blood T cell repertoires in COVID-19. Produced via immunoSEQ multiplex PCR; TCRdb's table is partial and in-frame only. The sample carries roughly 520,000 clones, 70% to 90% recorded once. The CDR3 sequence is 22 residues long. The J gene is TRBJ1-4, the V gene TRBV12-1; the tabulated D call, TRBD1, remains unverified against the DNA. TRBV12-1 is a recognized pseudogene. The source material was PBMCs or T cells enriched from blood (not recorded which). This clonotype originated in a middle-aged woman who had recovered from COVID-19. CDR3 DNA: TGTGCCAGCAGCTCCCCGACAGGGGCGATACCACCGAGTACCGCAACTAATGAAAAACTGTTTTTT. Translated, it gives CASSSPTGAIPPSTATNEKLFF.